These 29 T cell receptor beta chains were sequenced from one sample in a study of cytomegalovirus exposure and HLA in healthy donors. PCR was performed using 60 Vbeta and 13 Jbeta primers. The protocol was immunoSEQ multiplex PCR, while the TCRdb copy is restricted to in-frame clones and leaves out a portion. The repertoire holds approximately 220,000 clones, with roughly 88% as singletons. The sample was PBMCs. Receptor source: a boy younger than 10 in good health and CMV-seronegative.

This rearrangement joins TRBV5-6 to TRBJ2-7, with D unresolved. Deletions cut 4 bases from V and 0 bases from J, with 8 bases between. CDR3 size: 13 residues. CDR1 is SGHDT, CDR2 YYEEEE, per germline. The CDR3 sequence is CASSHKSSYEQYF. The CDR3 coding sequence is TGTGCCAGCAGCCATAAGAGCTCCTACGAGCAGTACTTC. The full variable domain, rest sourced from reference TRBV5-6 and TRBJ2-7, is DAGVTQSPTHLIKTRGQQVTLRCSPKSGHDTVSWYQQALGQGPQFIFQYYEEEERQRGNFPDRFSGHQFPNYSSELNVNALLLGDSALYLCASSHKSSYEQYFGPGTRLTVT.

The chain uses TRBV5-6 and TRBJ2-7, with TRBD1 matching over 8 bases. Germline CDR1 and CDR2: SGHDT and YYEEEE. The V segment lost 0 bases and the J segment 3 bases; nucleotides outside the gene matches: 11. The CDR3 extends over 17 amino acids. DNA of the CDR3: TGTGCCAGCAGCTTGGCCGGACAGGGTTTGCCTTTCTACGAGCAGTACTTC. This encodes CASSLAGQGLPFYEQYF.

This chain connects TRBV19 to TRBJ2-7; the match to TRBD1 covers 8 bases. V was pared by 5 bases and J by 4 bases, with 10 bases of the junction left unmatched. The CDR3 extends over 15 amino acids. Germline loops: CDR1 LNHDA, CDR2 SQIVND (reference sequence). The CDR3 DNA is TGTGCCAGTAGTGTCCAGATGGGACAGGCTTACGAGCAGTACTTC. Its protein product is CASSVQMGQAYEQYF. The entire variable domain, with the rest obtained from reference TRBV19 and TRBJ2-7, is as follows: DGGITQSPKYLFRKEGQNVTLSCEQNLNHDAMYWYRQDPGQGLRLIYYSQIVNDFQKGDIAEGYSVSREKKESFPLTVTSAQKNPTAFYLCASSVQMGQAYEQYFGPGTRLTVT.

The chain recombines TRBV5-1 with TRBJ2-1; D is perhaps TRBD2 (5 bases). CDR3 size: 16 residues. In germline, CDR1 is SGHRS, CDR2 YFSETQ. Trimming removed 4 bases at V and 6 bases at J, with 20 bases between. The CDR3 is CASSLKAVGKGNEQFF. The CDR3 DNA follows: TGCGCCAGCAGCCTCAAGGCCGTCGGGAAGGGCAATGAGCAGTTCTTC.

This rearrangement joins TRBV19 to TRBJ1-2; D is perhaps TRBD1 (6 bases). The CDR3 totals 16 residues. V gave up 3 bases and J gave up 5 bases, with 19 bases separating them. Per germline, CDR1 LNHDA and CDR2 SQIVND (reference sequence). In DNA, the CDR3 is TGTGCCAGTAGTATGAGCCAGAAAGGGGGTTGGTATGGCTACACCTTC. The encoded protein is CASSMSQKGGWYGYTF.

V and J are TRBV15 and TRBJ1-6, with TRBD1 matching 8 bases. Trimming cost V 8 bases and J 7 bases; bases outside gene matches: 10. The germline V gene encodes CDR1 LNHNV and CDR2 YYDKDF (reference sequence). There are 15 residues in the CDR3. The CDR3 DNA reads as TGTGCCACCCGGGCAATGGACAGGGCGAATTCACCCCTCCACTTT. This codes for CATRAMDRANSPLHF. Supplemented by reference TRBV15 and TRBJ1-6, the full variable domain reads DAMVIQNPRYQVTQFGKPVTLSCSQTLNHNVMYWYQQKSSQAPKLLFHYYDKDFNNEADTPDNFQSRRPNTSFCFLDIRSPGLGDTAMYLCATRAMDRANSPLHFGNGTRLTVT.

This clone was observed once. This chain's CDR3 is CASSYSKQGHQPQHF. The CDR3 DNA sequence: TGTGCCAGCAGTTACTCCAAACAGGGCCATCAGCCCCAGCATTTT. The V call is TRBV6-5, the J call TRBJ1-5; weak D call: TRBD1 (6 bases). The CDR3 extends over 15 amino acids. In germline, CDR1 is MNHEY, CDR2 SVGAGI. V gave up 0 bases and J gave up 5 bases, with 11 bases separating them.

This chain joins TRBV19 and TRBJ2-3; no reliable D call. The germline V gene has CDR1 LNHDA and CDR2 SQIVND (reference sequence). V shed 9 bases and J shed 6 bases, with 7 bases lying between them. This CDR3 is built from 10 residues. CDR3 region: CARKHDTQYF. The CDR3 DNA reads TGTGCCAGAAAACACGATACGCAGTATTTT.

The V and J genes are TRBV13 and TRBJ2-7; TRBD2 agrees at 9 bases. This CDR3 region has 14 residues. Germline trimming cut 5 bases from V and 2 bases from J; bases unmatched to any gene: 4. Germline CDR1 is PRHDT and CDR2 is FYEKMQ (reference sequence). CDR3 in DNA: TGTGCCAGCAGCGAGACTAGCGGTGCCTACGAGCAGTACTTC. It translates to CASSETSGAYEQYF.

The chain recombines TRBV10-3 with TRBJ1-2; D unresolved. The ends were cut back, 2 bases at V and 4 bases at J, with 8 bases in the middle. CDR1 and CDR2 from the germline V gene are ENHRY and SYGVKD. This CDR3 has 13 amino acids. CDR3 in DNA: TGTGCCATCAGTGAGGACGGGGTCTATGGCTACACCTTC. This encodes CAISEDGVYGYTF.

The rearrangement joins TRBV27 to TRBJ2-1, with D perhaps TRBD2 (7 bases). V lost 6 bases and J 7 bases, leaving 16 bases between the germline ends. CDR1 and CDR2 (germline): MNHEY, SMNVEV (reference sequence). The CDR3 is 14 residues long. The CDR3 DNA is TGTGCCAGCAGCCTCAGAGGGGGGGGAAATGAGCAGTTCTTC. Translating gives CASSLRGGGNEQFF.

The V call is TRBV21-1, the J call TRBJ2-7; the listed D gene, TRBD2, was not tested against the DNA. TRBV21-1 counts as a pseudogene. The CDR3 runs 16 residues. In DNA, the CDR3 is TGTGCCAGCAGCAAAGATATCGGGGTATTCTCCTACGAGCAGTACTTC. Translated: CASSKDIGVFSYEQYF.

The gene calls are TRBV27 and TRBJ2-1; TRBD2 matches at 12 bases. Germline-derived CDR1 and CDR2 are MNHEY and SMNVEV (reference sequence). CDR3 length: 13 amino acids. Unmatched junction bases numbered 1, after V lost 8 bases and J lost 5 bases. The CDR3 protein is CASGLAGNNEQFF. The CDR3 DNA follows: TGTGCCAGCGGACTAGCGGGAAACAATGAGCAGTTCTTC.

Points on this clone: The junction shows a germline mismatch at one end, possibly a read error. In nucleotides, the CDR3 is TGTGCCAGCAGTCTCTCCCCCGGGGGTGGCTACCCCTTC. Protein: CASSLSPGGGYPF. This rearrangement joins TRBV6-5 to TRBJ1-2; weak D call: TRBD1 (5 bases). Germline lookup yields CDR1 MNHEY and CDR2 SVGAGI. The CDR3 loop spans 13 amino acids.

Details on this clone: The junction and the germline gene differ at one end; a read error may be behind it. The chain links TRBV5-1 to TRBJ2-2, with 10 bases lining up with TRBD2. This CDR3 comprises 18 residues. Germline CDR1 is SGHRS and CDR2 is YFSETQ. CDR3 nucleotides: TGCGCCAGCCGCTTGGGCCTAGCGGGAGTTCGTGGCACCGGGGAGCTGTTTTTT. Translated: CASRLGLAGVRGTGELFF.

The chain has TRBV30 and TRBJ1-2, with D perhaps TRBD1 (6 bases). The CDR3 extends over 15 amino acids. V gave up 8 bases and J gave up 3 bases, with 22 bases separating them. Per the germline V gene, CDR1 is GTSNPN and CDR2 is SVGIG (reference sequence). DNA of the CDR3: TGTGCCGGACAACCCGGGACACTGATACACTATGGCTACACCTTC. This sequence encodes CAGQPGTLIHYGYTF. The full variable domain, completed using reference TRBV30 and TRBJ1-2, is SQTIHQWPATLVQPVGSPLSLECTVEGTSNPNLYWYRQAAGRGLQLLFYSVGIGQISSEVPQNLSASRPQDRQFILSSKKLLLSDSGFYLCAGQPGTLIHYGYTFGSGTRLTVV.

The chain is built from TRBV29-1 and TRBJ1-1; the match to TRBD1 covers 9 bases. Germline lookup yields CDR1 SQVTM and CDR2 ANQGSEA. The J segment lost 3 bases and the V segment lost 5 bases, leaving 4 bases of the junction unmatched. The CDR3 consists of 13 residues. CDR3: CSVTGTGYTEAFF. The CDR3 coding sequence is TGCAGCGTTACCGGGACAGGGTACACTGAAGCTTTCTTT. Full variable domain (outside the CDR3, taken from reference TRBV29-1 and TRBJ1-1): SAVISQKPSRDICQRGTSLTIQCQVDSQVTMMFWYRQQPGQSLTLIATANQGSEATYESGFVIDKFPISRPNLTFSTLTVSNMSPEDSSIYLCSVTGTGYTEAFFGQGTRLTVV.

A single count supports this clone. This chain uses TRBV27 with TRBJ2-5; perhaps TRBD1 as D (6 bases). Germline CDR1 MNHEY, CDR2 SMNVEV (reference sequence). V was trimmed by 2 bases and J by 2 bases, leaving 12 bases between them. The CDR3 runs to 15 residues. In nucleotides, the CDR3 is TGTGCCAGCAGTTTACGGGTGAGGGGGCAAGAGACCCAGTACTTC. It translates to CASSLRVRGQETQYF.

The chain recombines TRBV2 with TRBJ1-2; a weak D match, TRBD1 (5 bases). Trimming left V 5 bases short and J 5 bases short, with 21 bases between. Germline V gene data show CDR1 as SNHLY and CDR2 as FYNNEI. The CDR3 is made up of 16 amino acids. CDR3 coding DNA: TGTGCCAGCAGTAGGCAGGGCCTATTTTTTAGGTATGGCTACACCTTC. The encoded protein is CASSRQGLFFRYGYTF.

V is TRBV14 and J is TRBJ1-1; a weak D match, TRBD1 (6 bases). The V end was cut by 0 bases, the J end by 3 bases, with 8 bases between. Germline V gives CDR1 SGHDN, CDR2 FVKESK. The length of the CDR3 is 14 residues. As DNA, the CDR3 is TGTGCCAGCAGCCAAGATTGGACAGACACTGAAGCTTTCTTT. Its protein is CASSQDWTDTEAFF.

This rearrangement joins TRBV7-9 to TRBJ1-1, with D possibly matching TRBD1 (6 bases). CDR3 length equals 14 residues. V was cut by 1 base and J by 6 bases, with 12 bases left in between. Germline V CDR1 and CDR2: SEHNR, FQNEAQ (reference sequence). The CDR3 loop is CASSLGGGVAEAFF. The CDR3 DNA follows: TGTGCCAGCAGCTTAGGAGGGGGAGTGGCTGAAGCTTTCTTT.

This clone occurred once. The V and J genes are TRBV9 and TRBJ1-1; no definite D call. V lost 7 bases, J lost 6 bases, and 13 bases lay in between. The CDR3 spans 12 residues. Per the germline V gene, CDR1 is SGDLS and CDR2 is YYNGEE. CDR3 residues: CASEQVTAEAFF. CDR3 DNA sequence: TGTGCCAGCGAGCAGGTTACTGCTGAAGCTTTCTTT.

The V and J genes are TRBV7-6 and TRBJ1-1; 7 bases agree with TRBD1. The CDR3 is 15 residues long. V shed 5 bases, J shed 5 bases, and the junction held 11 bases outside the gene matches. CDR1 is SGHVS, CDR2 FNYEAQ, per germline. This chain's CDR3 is CASSPRGAGGTEAFF. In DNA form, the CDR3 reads TGTGCCAGCAGCCCTCGTGGGGCAGGGGGAACTGAAGCTTTCTTT.

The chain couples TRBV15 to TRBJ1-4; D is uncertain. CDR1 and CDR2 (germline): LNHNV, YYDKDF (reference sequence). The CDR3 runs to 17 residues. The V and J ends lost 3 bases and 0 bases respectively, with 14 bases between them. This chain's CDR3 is CATSRSQSVTTNEKLFF. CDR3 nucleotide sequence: TGTGCCACCAGCAGGTCCCAGTCCGTGACAACTAATGAAAAACTGTTTTTT.

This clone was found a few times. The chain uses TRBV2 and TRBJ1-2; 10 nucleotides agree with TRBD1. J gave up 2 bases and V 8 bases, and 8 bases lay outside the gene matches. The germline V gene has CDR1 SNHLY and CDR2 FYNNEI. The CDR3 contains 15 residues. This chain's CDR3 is CASSPGQGSNYGYTF. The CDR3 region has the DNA TGTGCCAGCTCTCCGGGACAGGGGTCAAACTATGGCTACACCTTC.

The CDR3 loop reads CASSAWDRVNYGYTF. CDR3 DNA sequence: TGTGCCAGCAGCGCCTGGGACAGGGTGAACTATGGCTACACCTTC. This chain links TRBV9 with TRBJ1-2; 9 bases match TRBD1. Trimming cost V 3 bases and J 2 bases; bases outside gene matches: 5. The CDR3 contains 15 residues. Germline values: CDR1 SGDLS, CDR2 YYNGEE.

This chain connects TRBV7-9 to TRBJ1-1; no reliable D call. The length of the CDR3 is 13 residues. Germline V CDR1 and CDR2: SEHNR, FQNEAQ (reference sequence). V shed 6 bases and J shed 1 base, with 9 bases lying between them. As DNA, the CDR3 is TGTGCCAGCAGGACACATGGGAACACTGAAGCTTTCTTT. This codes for CASRTHGNTEAFF.

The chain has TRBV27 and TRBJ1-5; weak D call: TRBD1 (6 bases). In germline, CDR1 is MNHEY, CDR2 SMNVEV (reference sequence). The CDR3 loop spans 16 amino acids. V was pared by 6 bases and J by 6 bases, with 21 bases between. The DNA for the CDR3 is TGTGCCAGCAGAACAACAACAGGGACGTGGGTTCAGCCCCAGCATTTT. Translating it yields CASRTTTGTWVQPQHF.

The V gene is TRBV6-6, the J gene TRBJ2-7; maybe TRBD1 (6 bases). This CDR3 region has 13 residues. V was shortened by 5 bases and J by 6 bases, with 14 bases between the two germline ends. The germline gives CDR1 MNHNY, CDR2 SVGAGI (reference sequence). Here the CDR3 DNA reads TGTGCCAGCAGTGCTACAGGGTTGGGCGAGCAGTACTTC. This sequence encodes CASSATGLGEQYF.